This TCR beta chain was sequenced during a study of early T cells in non-severe SARS-CoV-2 infection. Unique molecular identifier tags were affixed to discrete cDNA molecules. MiXCR, run by TCRdb on the 5' RACE reads, gives a single entry per CDR3 protein. The sample includes around 86,000 distinct CDR3 sequences, roughly 14% of them seen just once. This CDR3 contains 17 residues. The germline V and J ends were trimmed by 5 bases and 3 bases, with 17 bases remaining between them. The germline CDR1 and CDR2 sequences are LNHDA and SQIVND (reference sequence). This chain joins TRBV19 and TRBJ2-6, with unresolved D. This receptor was identified in an adult who was a healthcare worker with PCR-confirmed SARS-CoV-2 infection or an uninfected control (not recorded which). The sequenced sample was whole blood. CDR3 DNA sequence: TGTGCCAGTAGTCCAACCATGAGGTTCGGTGGGGCCAACGTCCTGACTTTC. This translates into CASSPTMRFGGANVLTF. The complete variable domain, with remaining parts taken from reference TRBV19 and TRBJ2-6, reads DGGITQSPKYLFRKEGQNVTLSCEQNLNHDAMYWYRQDPGQGLRLIYYSQIVNDFQKGDIAEGYSVSREKKESFPLTVTSAQKNPTAFYLCASSPTMRFGGANVLTFGAGSRLTVL.